This entry lists 15 T cell receptor beta chains sequenced from one sample in a study of shared clonotypes between healthy human individuals. The protocol was immunoSEQ multiplex PCR, while the TCRdb copy is restricted to in-frame clones and leaves out a portion. The table lists roughly 300,000 clones, 73% of them singletons. The source material was memory CD4+ T cells sorted from blood. Regarding subset: CD45RA-negative fraction. Receptors originate from a man aged 30-40 years in good health.

This clone was observed a handful of times. The rearrangement links TRBV14 to TRBJ1-1, with 9 bases matching TRBD1. This CDR3 spans 18 amino acids. Germline lookup yields CDR1 SGHDN and CDR2 FVKESK. After removal of 4 bases from V and 1 base from J, the junction contained 13 bases not matched to a gene. Written as DNA, the CDR3 is TGTGCCAGCAGCCCTGACCGACGACAGGGGGGTCGGAACACTGAAGCTTTCTTT. As protein: CASSPDRRQGGRNTEAFF.

The chain links TRBV6-5 to TRBJ1-1, with D unclear. Trimming shortened V by 0 bases and J by 6 bases, and 11 bases separated the two germline ends. Germline V gene lookup returns CDR1 MNHEY and CDR2 SVGAGI. The CDR3 totals 14 residues. The CDR3 coding sequence is TGTGCCAGCAGTTACTCCTACGGTGCACCTGAAGCTTTCTTT. It specifies CASSYSYGAPEAFF.

The rearrangement joins TRBV5-1 to TRBJ1-1; 7 bases are shared with TRBD1. The CDR3 is 13 residues long. Losses at the gene ends were 4 bases for V and 2 bases for J; bases not matched to a gene: 2. CDR1 and CDR2 from the germline V gene are SGHRS and YFSETQ. For the CDR3, the DNA is TGCGCCAGCAGCGGGACAGCAAACACTGAAGCTTTCTTT. It codes for CASSGTANTEAFF.

This clone was found a few times. The chain combines TRBV2 with TRBJ1-3; the D is unclear. This CDR3 comprises 13 residues. Trimming took 7 bases from V and 0 from J, leaving 7 bases between them. Germline CDR1 and CDR2: SNHLY and FYNNEI. CDR3 nucleotide sequence: TGTGCCAGCAACCGAGTCTCTGGAAACACCATATATTTT. Protein product: CASNRVSGNTIYF.

V usage is TRBV6-1 and J usage is TRBJ1-2; D not certain. Trimming removed 4 bases from V and 0 bases from J, with 9 bases in between. The CDR3 is 14 amino acids. Germline V gene sequence: CDR1 MNHNS, CDR2 SASEGT. CDR3: CASSGAATNYGYTF. The CDR3 nucleotides are TGTGCCAGCAGTGGGGCAGCCACTAACTATGGCTACACCTTC.

The J gene is TRBJ2-3, the V gene TRBV7-8; D is ambiguous. Per germline, CDR1 SGHVS and CDR2 FQNEAQ. This CDR3 is 16 amino acids long. V lost 6 bases and J lost 1, with 17 bases in between. This CDR3 reads CASRPSRGIGTDTQYF. The CDR3 coding sequence is TGTGCCAGCAGGCCAAGTCGTGGGATTGGCACAGATACGCAGTATTTT.

This chain links TRBV28 with TRBJ1-4; D not certain. This CDR3 is 12 amino acids long. Germline CDR1 and CDR2: MDHEN and SYDVKM. V lost 2 bases to trimming and J lost 7 bases, with 5 bases between them. This chain's CDR3 is CASSLNGEKLFF. The CDR3 DNA sequence: TGTGCCAGCAGTTTAAACGGTGAAAAACTGTTTTTT. Together with reference TRBV28 and TRBJ1-4, the CDR3 gives the full variable domain: DVKVTQSSRYLVKRTGEKVFLECVQDMDHENMFWYRQDPGLGLRLIYFSYDVKMKEKGDIPEGYSVSREKKERFSLILESASTNQTSMYLCASSLNGEKLFFGSGTQLSVL.

V is TRBV12-5 and J is TRBJ1-1, with 9 bases that match TRBD1. This CDR3 has 14 amino acids. Germline V CDR1 and CDR2: LGHNT, FRNRAP. The trim removed 0 bases at V and 6 bases at J, leaving 2 bases unmatched. CDR3 protein: CASGLVGQGSEAFF. CDR3 DNA sequence: TGTGCTAGTGGTTTGGTGGGACAGGGCTCTGAAGCTTTCTTT.

Here the CDR3 reads CASSTYPGPGANEQFF. CDR3 nucleotides: TGTGCCAGCAGCACCTACCCCGGGCCGGGGGCCAATGAGCAGTTCTTC. The rearrangement joins TRBV7-8 to TRBJ2-1; D possibly uses TRBD1 or TRBD2 (6 bases each). Germline values: CDR1 SGHVS, CDR2 FQNEAQ. The V gene lost 5 bases and the J gene lost 6 bases, with 20 bases spanning the gap. The length of the CDR3 is 16 residues. The full variable domain, its missing parts supplied by reference TRBV7-8 and TRBJ2-1, is GAGVSQSPRYKVAKRGQDVALRCDPISGHVSLFWYQQALGQGPEFLTYFQNEAQLDKSGLPSDRFFAERPEGSVSTLKIQRTQQEDSAVYLCASSTYPGPGANEQFFGPGTRLTVL.

V is TRBV27 and J is TRBJ2-3, with TRBD1 matching over 10 bases. The CDR3 consists of 16 residues. V shed 3 bases and J 2 bases; nucleotides not matched to a gene: 5. Germline CDR1 is MNHEY and CDR2 is SMNVEV (reference sequence). The CDR3 loop reads CASSLRDRGPTDTQYF. The CDR3 DNA reads as TGTGCCAGCAGTTTGCGGGACAGGGGCCCCACAGATACGCAGTATTTT.

The genes are TRBV7-9 and TRBJ2-2; 7 bases fit TRBD1. The CDR3 runs 16 residues. V lost 5 bases and J lost 4; bases outside the gene matches: 10. Germline-derived CDR1 and CDR2 are SEHNR and FQNEAQ (reference sequence). The CDR3 region has the DNA TGTGCCAGCAGCCCCCGGACAGGAGCGAGCACCGGGGAGCTGTTTTTT. It yields the protein CASSPRTGASTGELFF.

The chain joins TRBV27 to TRBJ2-7, with 11 bases fitting TRBD2. CDR1 and CDR2 (germline): MNHEY, SMNVEV (reference sequence). The CDR3 is made up of 16 amino acids. The ends lost 2 bases at V and 4 bases at J; junction bases unmatched: 7. CDR3 DNA sequence: TGTGCCAGCAGTTTAGGCCTTAGCGGGAGGGCTTACGAGCAGTACTTC. Its translation: CASSLGLSGRAYEQYF.

The table lists this clone with a few counts. The rearrangement links TRBV5-4 to TRBJ2-1; 9 bases fit TRBD2. CDR1 and CDR2 from the germline V gene are SGHNT and YYREEE (reference sequence). V lost 0 bases, J lost 9 bases, and 7 bases stayed unmatched. CDR3 length equals 15 residues. DNA for the CDR3: TGTGCCAGCAGCTTGGGTAGCGGGAGAGAAGGTGAGCAGTTCTTC. Protein product: CASSLGSGREGEQFF.

The V and J genes are TRBV5-4 and TRBJ2-1, with D perhaps TRBD1 (6 bases). The V end was cut by 0 bases, the J end by 4 bases, with 11 bases between. This CDR3 is built from 15 residues. Germline values: CDR1 SGHNT, CDR2 YYREEE (reference sequence). The CDR3 sequence: CASSLDRDQYNEQFF. The CDR3 bases are TGTGCCAGCAGCTTGGACAGGGACCAATACAATGAGCAGTTCTTC.

This clone appeared a few times. The gene calls are TRBV10-2 and TRBJ1-5, with 9 positions matching TRBD1. There are 13 residues in the CDR3. V was clipped by 6 bases and J by 6 bases; unmatched bases: 3. In germline, CDR1 is WSHSY, CDR2 SAAADI. This CDR3 reads CASRGDRVQPQHF. The CDR3 bases are TGCGCCAGCAGGGGGGACAGGGTTCAGCCCCAGCATTTT.